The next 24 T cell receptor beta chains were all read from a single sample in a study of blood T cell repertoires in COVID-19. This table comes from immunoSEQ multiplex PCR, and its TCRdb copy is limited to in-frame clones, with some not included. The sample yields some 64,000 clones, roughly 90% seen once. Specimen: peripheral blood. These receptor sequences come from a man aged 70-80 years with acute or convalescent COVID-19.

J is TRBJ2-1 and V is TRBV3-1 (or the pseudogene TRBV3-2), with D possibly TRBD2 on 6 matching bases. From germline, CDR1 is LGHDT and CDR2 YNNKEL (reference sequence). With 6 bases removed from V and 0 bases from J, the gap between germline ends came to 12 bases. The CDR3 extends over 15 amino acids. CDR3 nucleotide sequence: TGTGCCAGCAGTACCAGCGGGTTCTCCTACAATGAGCAGTTCTTC. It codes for CASSTSGFSYNEQFF.

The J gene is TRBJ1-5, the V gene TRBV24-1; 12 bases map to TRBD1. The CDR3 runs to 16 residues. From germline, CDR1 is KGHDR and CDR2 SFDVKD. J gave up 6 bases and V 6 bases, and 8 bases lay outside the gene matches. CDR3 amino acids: CATSPPGQGAFQPQHF. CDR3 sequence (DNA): TGTGCCACCAGTCCCCCGGGACAGGGGGCTTTTCAGCCCCAGCATTTT.

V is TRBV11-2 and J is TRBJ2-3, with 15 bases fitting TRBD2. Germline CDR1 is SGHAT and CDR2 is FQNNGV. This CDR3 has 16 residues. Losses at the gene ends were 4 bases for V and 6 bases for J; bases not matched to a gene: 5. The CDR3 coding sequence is TGTGCCAGCAGCTCCCGGACTAGCGGGGGGGGTGATACGCAGTATTTT. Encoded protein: CASSSRTSGGGDTQYF.

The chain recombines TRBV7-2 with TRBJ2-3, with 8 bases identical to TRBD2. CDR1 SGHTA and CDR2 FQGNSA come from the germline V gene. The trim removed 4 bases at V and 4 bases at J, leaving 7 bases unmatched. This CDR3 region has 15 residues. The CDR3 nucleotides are TGTGCCAGCAGCTCCCTCCGGGGGGGGGCAGATACGCAGTATTTT. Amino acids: CASSSLRGGADTQYF.

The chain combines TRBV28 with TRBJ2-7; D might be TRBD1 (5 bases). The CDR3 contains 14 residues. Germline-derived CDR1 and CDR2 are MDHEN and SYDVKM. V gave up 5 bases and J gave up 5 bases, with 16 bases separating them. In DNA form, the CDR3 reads TGTGCCAGCAGTGATCAGGGTTTAGGGCACGAGCAGTACTTC. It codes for CASSDQGLGHEQYF. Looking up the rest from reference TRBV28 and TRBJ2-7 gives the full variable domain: DVKVTQSSRYLVKRTGEKVFLECVQDMDHENMFWYRQDPGLGLRLIYFSYDVKMKEKGDIPEGYSVSREKKERFSLILESASTNQTSMYLCASSDQGLGHEQYFGPGTRLTVT.

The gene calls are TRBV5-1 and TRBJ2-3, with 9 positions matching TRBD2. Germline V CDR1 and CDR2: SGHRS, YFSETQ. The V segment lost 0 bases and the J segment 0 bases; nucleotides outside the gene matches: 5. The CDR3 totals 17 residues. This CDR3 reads CASSLALAGLSTDTQYF. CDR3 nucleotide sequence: TGCGCCAGCAGCTTGGCGCTAGCGGGGCTGAGCACAGATACGCAGTATTTT.

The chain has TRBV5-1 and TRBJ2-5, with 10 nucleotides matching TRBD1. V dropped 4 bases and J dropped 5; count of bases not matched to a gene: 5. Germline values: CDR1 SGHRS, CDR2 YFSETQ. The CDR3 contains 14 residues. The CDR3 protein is CASSPWTGGETQYF. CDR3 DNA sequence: TGCGCCAGCAGCCCCTGGACAGGGGGTGAGACCCAGTACTTC.

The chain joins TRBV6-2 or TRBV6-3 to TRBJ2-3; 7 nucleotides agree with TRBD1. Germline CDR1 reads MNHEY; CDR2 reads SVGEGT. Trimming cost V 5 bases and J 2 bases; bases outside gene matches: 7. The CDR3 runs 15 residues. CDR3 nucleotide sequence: TGTGCCAGCAGTAACGGACAGGTGAACACAGATACGCAGTATTTT. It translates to CASSNGQVNTDTQYF.

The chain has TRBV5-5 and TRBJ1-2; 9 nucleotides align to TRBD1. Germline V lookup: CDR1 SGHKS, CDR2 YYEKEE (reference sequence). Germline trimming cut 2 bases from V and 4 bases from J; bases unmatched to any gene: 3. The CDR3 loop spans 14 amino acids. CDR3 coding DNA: TGTGCCAGCAGCTTACAGGGGGCGGGCTATGGCTACACCTTC. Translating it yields CASSLQGAGYGYTF. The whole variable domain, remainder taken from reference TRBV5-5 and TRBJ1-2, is DAGVTQSPTHLIKTRGQQVTLRCSPISGHKSVSWYQQVLGQGPQFIFQYYEKEERGRGNFPDRFSARQFPNYSSELNVNALLLGDSALYLCASSLQGAGYGYTFGSGTRLTVV.

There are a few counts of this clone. CDR3 nucleotide sequence: TGTGCCAGCAGCCTAGGGGGGGGCAGCCAGCCCCAGCATTTT. This encodes CASSLGGGSQPQHF. This rearrangement joins TRBV7-2 to TRBJ1-5; perhaps TRBD1 as D (6 bases). CDR3 length: 14 residues. The germline gives CDR1 SGHTA, CDR2 FQGNSA. Trimming removed 5 bases at V and 7 bases at J, with 15 bases between.

The CDR3 loop is CASSLMGGTQYF. The CDR3 nucleotides read TGTGCCAGCAGCTTAATGGGGGGGACCCAGTACTTC. V gene TRBV7-3 combines with J gene TRBJ2-5; tentative D call: TRBD2 (6 bases). Germline values: CDR1 SGHTA, CDR2 FQGTGA. The CDR3 extends over 12 amino acids. Trimming shortened V by 1 base and J by 7 bases, and 7 bases separated the two germline ends.

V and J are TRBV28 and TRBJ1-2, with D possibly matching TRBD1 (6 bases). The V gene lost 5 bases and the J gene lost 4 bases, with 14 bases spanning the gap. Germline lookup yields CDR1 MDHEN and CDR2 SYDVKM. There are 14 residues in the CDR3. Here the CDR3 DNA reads TGTGCCAGCAGTCCCGTGGGGGCAAGCTATGGCTACACCTTC. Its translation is CASSPVGASYGYTF.

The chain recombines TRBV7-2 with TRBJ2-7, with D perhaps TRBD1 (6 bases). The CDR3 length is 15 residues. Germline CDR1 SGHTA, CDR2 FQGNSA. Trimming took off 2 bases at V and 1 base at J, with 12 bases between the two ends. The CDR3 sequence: CASSLTATGSYEQYF. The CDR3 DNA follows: TGTGCCAGCAGCTTAACCGCGACAGGATCCTACGAGCAGTACTTC.

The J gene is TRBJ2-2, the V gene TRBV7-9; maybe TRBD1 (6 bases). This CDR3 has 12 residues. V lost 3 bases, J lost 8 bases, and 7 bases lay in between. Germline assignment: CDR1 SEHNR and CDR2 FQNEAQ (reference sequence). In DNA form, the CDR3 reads TGTGCCAGCAGCTTTGGGACAGGGGAGCTGTTTTTT. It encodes CASSFGTGELFF.

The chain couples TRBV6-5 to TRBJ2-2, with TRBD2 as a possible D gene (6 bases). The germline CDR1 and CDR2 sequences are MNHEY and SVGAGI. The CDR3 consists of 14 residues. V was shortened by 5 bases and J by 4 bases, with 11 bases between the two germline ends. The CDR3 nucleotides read TGTGCCAGCAGTCGGCGACTAGGCACCGGGGAGCTGTTTTTT. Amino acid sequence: CASSRRLGTGELFF.

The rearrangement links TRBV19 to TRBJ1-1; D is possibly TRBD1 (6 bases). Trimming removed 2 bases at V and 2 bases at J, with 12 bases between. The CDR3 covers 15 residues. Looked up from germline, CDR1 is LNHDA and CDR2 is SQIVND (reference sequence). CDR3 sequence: CASSILGTPNTEAFF. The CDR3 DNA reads TGTGCCAGTAGTATACTAGGGACACCAAACACTGAAGCTTTCTTT.

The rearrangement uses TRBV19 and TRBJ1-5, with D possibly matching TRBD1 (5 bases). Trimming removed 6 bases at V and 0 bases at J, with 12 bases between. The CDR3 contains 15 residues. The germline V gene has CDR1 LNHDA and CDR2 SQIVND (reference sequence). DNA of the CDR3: TGTGCCAGTAGCCAGGGCGCGTATAGCAATCAGCCCCAGCATTTT. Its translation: CASSQGAYSNQPQHF.

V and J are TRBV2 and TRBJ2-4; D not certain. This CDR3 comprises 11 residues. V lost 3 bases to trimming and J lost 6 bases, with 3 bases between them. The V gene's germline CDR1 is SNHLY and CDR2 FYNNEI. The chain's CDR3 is CASSDINIQYF. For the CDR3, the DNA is TGTGCCAGCAGTGACATAAACATTCAGTACTTC.

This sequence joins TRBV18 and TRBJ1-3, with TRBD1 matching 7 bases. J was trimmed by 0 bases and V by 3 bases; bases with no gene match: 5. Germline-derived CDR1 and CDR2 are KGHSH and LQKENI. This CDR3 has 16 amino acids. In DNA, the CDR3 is TGTGCCAGCTCACCGCGACAGGGTCGCTCTGGAAACACCATATATTTT. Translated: CASSPRQGRSGNTIYF. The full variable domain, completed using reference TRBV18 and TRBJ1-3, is NAGVMQNPRHLVRRRGQEARLRCSPMKGHSHVYWYRQLPEEGLKFMVYLQKENIIDESGMPKERFSAEFPKEGPSILRIQQVVRGDSAAYFCASSPRQGRSGNTIYFGEGSWLTVV.

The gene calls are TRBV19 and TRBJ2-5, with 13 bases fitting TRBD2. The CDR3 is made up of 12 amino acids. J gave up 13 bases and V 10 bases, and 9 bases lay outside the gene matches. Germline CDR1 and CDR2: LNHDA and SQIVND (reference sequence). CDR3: CATAGLAGTWYF. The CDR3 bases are TGTGCCACCGCGGGACTAGCGGGGACTTGGTACTTC.

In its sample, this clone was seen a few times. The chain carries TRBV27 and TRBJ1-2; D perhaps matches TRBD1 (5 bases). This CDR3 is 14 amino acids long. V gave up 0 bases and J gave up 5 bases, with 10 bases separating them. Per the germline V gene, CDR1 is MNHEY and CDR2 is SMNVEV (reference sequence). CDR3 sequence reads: CASSLSAGGYGYTF. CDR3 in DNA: TGTGCCAGCAGTTTATCGGCGGGGGGGTATGGCTACACCTTC.

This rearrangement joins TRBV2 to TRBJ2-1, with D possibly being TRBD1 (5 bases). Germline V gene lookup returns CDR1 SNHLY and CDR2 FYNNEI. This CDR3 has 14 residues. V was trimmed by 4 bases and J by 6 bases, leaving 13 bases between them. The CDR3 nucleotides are TGTGCCAGCAGTGTTTCTCGACAGCCCAATGAGCAGTTCTTC. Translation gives CASSVSRQPNEQFF.

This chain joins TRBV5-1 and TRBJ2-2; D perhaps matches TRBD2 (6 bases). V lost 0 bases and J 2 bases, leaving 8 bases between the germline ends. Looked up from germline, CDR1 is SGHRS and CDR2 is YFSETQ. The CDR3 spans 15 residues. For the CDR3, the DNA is TGCGCCAGCAGCTTGGAGGAGGGTAACACCGGGGAGCTGTTTTTT. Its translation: CASSLEEGNTGELFF.

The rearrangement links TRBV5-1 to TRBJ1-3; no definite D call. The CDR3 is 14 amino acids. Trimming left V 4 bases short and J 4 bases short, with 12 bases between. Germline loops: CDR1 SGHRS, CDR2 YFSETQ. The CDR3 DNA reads TGCGCCAGCAGCCCCGCCGCGTCGGGAAACACCATATATTTT. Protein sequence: CASSPAASGNTIYF.